This T cell receptor (beta chain) was sequenced in a study of Ad26.COV2.S vaccination and SARS-CoV-2 variants. V lost 6 bases, J lost 1 base, and 9 bases lay in between. The CDR3 contains 13 residues. CDR1 and CDR2 (germline): SEHNR, FQNEAQ (reference sequence). Treatment denoted: roughly 18 received Ad26.COV2.S at low or high dose, single or two shots; 5 received placebo; per-sample allocation not given. Repertoires come from day 63 after the first vaccine or placebo injection. Produced via immunoSEQ multiplex PCR; TCRdb's table is partial and in-frame only. The sample records approximately 300,000 clones, about 85% being singletons.

The sequence derives from a person aged 18-60 years who received the Ad26.COV2.S COVID-19 vaccine or a placebo. The sample was peripheral blood, taken in a trial of Ad26.COV2.S vaccine versus placebo. This sequence joins TRBV7-9 and TRBJ1-1; no firm D call. The DNA of the CDR3 is TGTGCCAGCAGTTCTTCACGGAACACTGAAGCTTTCTTT. Translated, it gives CASSSSRNTEAFF.